The text below deals with one T cell receptor (beta chain). This sample is part of a study of blood T cell repertoires in COVID-19. Original data processing: Reference gene primers were amplified, and this amplification served to estimate nucleated cell counts. Sequencing was performed with immunoSEQ multiplex PCR; in TCRdb, only in-frame clones are kept and a portion is missing. V, J and clone size are those of that table, while D and trimming were read from the DNA. Among 120,000 to 150,000 clones listed, around 85% were seen once. The V segment lost 4 bases and the J segment 6 bases; nucleotides outside the gene matches: 7. The CDR3 length is 14 residues. Looked up from germline, CDR1 is SGHRS and CDR2 is YFSETQ.

The source of this sequence is a woman aged 40 to 50 with active or convalescent COVID-19. What was sequenced was peripheral blood. The chain combines TRBV5-1 with TRBJ2-3; 8 bases agree with TRBD1. CDR3: CASSLPDRADTQYF. In DNA, the CDR3 is TGCGCCAGCAGCCTACCGGACAGGGCGGATACGCAGTATTTT.